This TCR beta chain was captured by sequencing in a study of T-cell reconstitution after alpha-beta-depleted transplantation in children. Unique molecular identifiers were incorporated into the prepared TCRbeta library. TCRdb re-derived calls from the PCR reads in MiXCR, one entry per CDR3 protein. The table has approximately 980,000 distinct CDR3 sequences, roughly 31% seen once. The specimen was PBMCs, mostly from graft donor cells, collected 360 days after TCRalphabeta/CD19-depleted stem cell transplant. The origin of this receptor is a boy under three years old who had a stem cell transplant for SCID, so the T cells may come from the graft donor.

The CDR3 reads CASSFGLQRAKNIQYF. DNA of the CDR3: TGTGCCAGCAGTTTCGGGTTGCAGAGGGCCAAAAACATTCAGTACTTC. The V call is TRBV12-3 or TRBV12-4, the J call TRBJ2-4; D is uncertain. The germline V and J ends were trimmed by 3 bases and 1 base, with 13 bases remaining between them. The CDR3 is made up of 16 amino acids.